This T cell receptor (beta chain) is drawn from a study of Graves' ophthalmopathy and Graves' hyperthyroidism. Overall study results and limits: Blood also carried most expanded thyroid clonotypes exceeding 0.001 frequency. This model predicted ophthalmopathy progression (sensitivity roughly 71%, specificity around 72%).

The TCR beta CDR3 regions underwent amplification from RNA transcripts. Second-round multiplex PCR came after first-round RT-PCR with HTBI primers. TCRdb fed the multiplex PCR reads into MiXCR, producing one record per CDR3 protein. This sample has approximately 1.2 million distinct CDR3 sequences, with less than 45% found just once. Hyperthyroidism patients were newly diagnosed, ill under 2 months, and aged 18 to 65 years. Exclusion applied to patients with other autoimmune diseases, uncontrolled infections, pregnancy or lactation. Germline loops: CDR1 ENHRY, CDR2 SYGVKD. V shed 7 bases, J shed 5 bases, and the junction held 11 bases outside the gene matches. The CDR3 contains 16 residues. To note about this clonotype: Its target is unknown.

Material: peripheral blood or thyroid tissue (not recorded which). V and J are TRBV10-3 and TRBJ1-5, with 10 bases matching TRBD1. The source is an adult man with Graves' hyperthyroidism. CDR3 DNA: TGTGCCATCATCTCCGGGACAGGGGAGTTTGATCAGCCCCAGCATTTT. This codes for CAIISGTGEFDQPQHF.